These 15 T cell receptor beta chains were all obtained from the same sample, sequenced in a study of blood T cell repertoires in COVID-19. The table came from immunoSEQ multiplex PCR; TCRdb's copy has only in-frame clones and leaves some out. The sample includes roughly 160,000 clones, approximately 84% seen only once; the top ten take under 7%. Sequencing was carried out using peripheral blood. These receptors all stem from a woman aged 45 to 65 with COVID-19, enrolled during active disease.

The CDR3 sequence: CASSQDSGTAYEQYF. CDR3 sequence (DNA): TGTGCCAGCAGCCAAGATTCTGGGACAGCCTACGAGCAGTACTTC. V gene TRBV14 combines with J gene TRBJ2-7, with 7 bases fitting TRBD1. CDR1 and CDR2 (germline): SGHDN, FVKESK. The CDR3 loop spans 15 amino acids. J lost 2 bases, V lost 0 bases, and 4 bases had no gene match.

J is TRBJ2-7 and V is TRBV5-5; 15 bases align to TRBD2. This CDR3 is 15 amino acids long. Germline V gene lookup returns CDR1 SGHKS and CDR2 YYEKEE (reference sequence). J was trimmed by 2 bases and V by 4 bases; bases with no gene match: 1. The DNA for the CDR3 is TGTGCCAGCAGCCGGACTAGCGGGGGGGCCTACGAGCAGTACTTC. It yields the protein CASSRTSGGAYEQYF.

This clone occurred a few times. The rearrangement uses TRBV6-5 and TRBJ2-7; D is unresolved. This CDR3 is 12 amino acids long. Germline V gene data show CDR1 as MNHEY and CDR2 as SVGAGI. V gave up 6 bases and J gave up 3 bases, with 9 bases separating them. Here the CDR3 DNA reads TGTGCCAGCAGAAGACTGTACTACGAGCAGTACTTC. Translating it yields CASRRLYYEQYF.

This rearrangement joins TRBV5-4 to TRBJ2-5; maybe TRBD2 (7 bases). Per the germline V gene, CDR1 is SGHNT and CDR2 is YYREEE (reference sequence). Trimming shortened V by 0 bases and J by 5 bases, and 14 bases separated the two germline ends. The CDR3 covers 15 residues. DNA for the CDR3: TGTGCCAGCAGCTTGGAGGGAGGGGGAAGCGAGACCCAGTACTTC. Encoded protein: CASSLEGGGSETQYF.

The rearrangement joins TRBV9 to TRBJ1-6; D is possibly TRBD1 (6 bases). The CDR3 spans 17 residues. Trimming took 3 bases from V and 0 from J, leaving 13 bases between them. Germline assignment: CDR1 SGDLS and CDR2 YYNGEE. CDR3 sequence (DNA): TGTGCCAGCAGCGACGACAGGACTAGCTCCTATAATTCACCCCTCCACTTT. This gives the protein CASSDDRTSSYNSPLHF.

J is TRBJ1-2 and V is TRBV10-1; no reliable D call. Germline lookup yields CDR1 WNHNN and CDR2 SYGVQD (reference sequence). V gave up 3 bases and J gave up 1 base, with 3 bases separating them. The CDR3 length is 12 residues. The CDR3 sequence is CASSDSNYGYTF. DNA for the CDR3: TGCGCCAGCAGTGACAGTAACTATGGCTACACCTTC.

V and J are TRBV11-3 and TRBJ2-5; 11 bases map to TRBD2. Germline V CDR1 and CDR2: SGHNT, YENEEA. There are 16 residues in the CDR3. V shed 2 bases, J shed 2 bases, and the junction held 4 bases outside the gene matches. In DNA form, the CDR3 reads TGTGCCAGCAGCTTATTCCTAGCGGGGGGTCAAGAGACCCAGTACTTC. Translated, it gives CASSLFLAGGQETQYF.

This chain links TRBV28 with TRBJ1-5; maybe TRBD1 (5 bases). Germline-derived CDR1 and CDR2 are MDHEN and SYDVKM. The CDR3 has 14 residues. V was cut by 10 bases and J by 1 base, with 14 bases left in between. This CDR3 reads CATREGQSNQPQHF. CDR3 DNA sequence: TGTGCCACCAGGGAAGGACAAAGCAATCAGCCCCAGCATTTT.

This sequence joins TRBV27 and TRBJ2-3; D uncertain. The CDR3 runs 12 residues. V shed 7 bases and J shed 2 bases, with 7 bases lying between them. Germline assignment: CDR1 MNHEY and CDR2 SMNVEV (reference sequence). The chain's CDR3 is CASMKLTDTQYF. CDR3 nucleotide sequence: TGTGCCAGCATGAAACTCACAGATACGCAGTATTTT.

This clone has only one observation. The V gene is TRBV11-2, the J gene TRBJ1-5; 7 positions match TRBD1. The germline CDR1 and CDR2 sequences are SGHAT and FQNNGV. V trimming: 0 bases; J trimming: 5 bases; junction bases outside the gene matches: 7. CDR3 length: 16 amino acids. The CDR3 spells CASSLDGTDIDQPQHF. The CDR3 DNA reads TGTGCCAGCAGCTTAGACGGGACAGATATCGATCAGCCCCAGCATTTT.

This clone was counted a few times. This chain joins TRBV7-2 and TRBJ2-3; D unclear. Trimming stripped 1 base from V and 11 bases from J, with 13 bases between. The CDR3 spans 13 residues. Germline-derived CDR1 and CDR2 are SGHTA and FQGNSA. This chain's CDR3 is CASSLDSVTKQYF. CDR3 DNA: TGTGCCAGCAGCTTAGATTCAGTAACGAAGCAGTATTTT.

V gene TRBV21-1 combines with J gene TRBJ1-1; the table assigns TRBD1, which was not confirmed against the DNA. TRBV21-1 is a listed pseudogene. The CDR3 is 14 residues long. CDR3 sequence: CASSPERQGAVAFF. CDR3 DNA sequence: TGTGCCAGCAGCCCTGAGAGGCAGGGGGCGGTGGCTTTCTTT.

The rearrangement links TRBV27 to TRBJ1-2; D may be TRBD1 (6 bases). V was pared by 6 bases and J by 4 bases, with 18 bases between. This CDR3 has 15 amino acids. Looked up from germline, CDR1 is MNHEY and CDR2 is SMNVEV (reference sequence). CDR3 amino acids: CASSPSGTPLYGYTF. CDR3 nucleotide sequence: TGTGCCAGCAGCCCTTCTGGGACACCCCTCTATGGCTACACCTTC.

This chain joins TRBV30 and TRBJ1-3; D is possibly TRBD1 (5 bases). The germline CDR1 and CDR2 sequences are GTSNPN and SVGIG (reference sequence). Trimming pared 3 bases from V and 10 bases from J, leaving 13 bases between. The CDR3 has 12 amino acids. DNA of the CDR3: TGTGCCTGGAGCCAGGGAGGGTCTACCATATATTTT. Translated: CAWSQGGSTIYF. The full variable domain, its missing parts supplied by reference TRBV30 and TRBJ1-3, is SQTIHQWPATLVQPVGSPLSLECTVEGTSNPNLYWYRQAAGRGLQLLFYSVGIGQISSEVPQNLSASRPQDRQFILSSKKLLLSDSGFYLCAWSQGGSTIYFGEGSWLTVV.

The rearrangement links TRBV7-2 to TRBJ1-2, with 9 bases matching TRBD1. The germline CDR1 and CDR2 sequences are SGHTA and FQGNSA. CDR3 length equals 15 residues. Trimming cost V 1 base and J 5 bases; bases outside gene matches: 5. The CDR3 here is CASSLEGTGRYGYTF. The CDR3 DNA reads as TGTGCCAGCAGCTTAGAAGGGACAGGGAGGTATGGCTACACCTTC.